Shown below are 8 T cell receptor beta chains from a single sample sequenced in a study of T-cell memory formation after mild COVID-19. MiXCR, run by TCRdb on the 5' RACE reads, gives a single entry per CDR3 protein. The sample includes roughly 410,000 distinct CDR3 sequences, approximately 24% of them seen just once. The sample taken for sequencing was PBMCs or a T cell subset sorted from them (not recorded which). The receptors derive from an adult woman who had mild COVID-19 (a few samples of this study predate the infection). Cell type and time point are not known.

The CDR3 here is CASRGVEQFF. The CDR3 DNA is TGTGCCAGCAGAGGTGTTGAGCAGTTCTTC. The gene calls are TRBV21-1 and TRBJ2-1. TRBV21-1 is given as a pseudogene. The CDR3 loop spans 10 amino acids.

This clonotype appeared a few times. This chain links TRBV5-1 with TRBJ1-1; D uncertain. The CDR3 runs 12 residues. Per the germline V gene, CDR1 is SGHRS and CDR2 is YFSETQ. Trimming cost V 4 bases and J 4 bases, with 8 bases left between them. The CDR3 loop reads CASSRPGTEAFF. As DNA, the CDR3 is TGCGCCAGCAGCCGACCGGGCACTGAAGCTTTCTTT.

The chain uses TRBV7-9 and TRBJ2-7; 12 bases align to TRBD2. V lost 5 bases and J lost 2; bases outside the gene matches: 4. Germline CDR1 is SEHNR and CDR2 is FQNEAQ (reference sequence). This CDR3 has 15 residues. CDR3 sequence (DNA): TGTGCCAGCAGCGGGGGGACTAGCGGGCCCTACGAGCAGTACTTC. Its translation: CASSGGTSGPYEQYF.

A few counts support this clonotype. V and J are TRBV10-3 and TRBJ2-1; D is undetermined. Germline V gene lookup returns CDR1 ENHRY and CDR2 SYGVKD. V lost 2 bases and J lost 5, with 4 bases in between. The CDR3 loop spans 12 amino acids. As DNA, the CDR3 is TGTGCCATCAGTGAGAGGGACAATGAGCAGTTCTTC. As protein: CAISERDNEQFF.

J is TRBJ2-5 and V is TRBV7-7; 14 bases align to TRBD2. CDR3 length equals 16 residues. Unmatched junction bases numbered 6, after V lost 4 bases and J lost 5 bases. The germline gives CDR1 SSHAT, CDR2 FNYEAQ (reference sequence). Here the CDR3 reads CASSWGLAGAGETQYF. Written as DNA, the CDR3 is TGTGCCAGCAGCTGGGGACTAGCGGGGGCCGGGGAGACCCAGTACTTC.

There are a few counts of this clonotype. The chain couples TRBV24-1 to TRBJ1-1; maybe TRBD1 (6 bases). The V gene lost 3 bases and the J gene lost 5 bases, with 21 bases spanning the gap. Germline assignment: CDR1 KGHDR and CDR2 SFDVKD. CDR3 length: 17 residues. The CDR3 bases are TGTGCCACCAGTGATGCCTCATCGGGGGGCGCGGGAACTGAAGCTTTCTTT. Its translation: CATSDASSGGAGTEAFF.

J is TRBJ1-4 and V is TRBV19; D might be TRBD1 (5 bases). This CDR3 region has 12 residues. V was clipped by 10 bases and J by 4 bases, with 10 bases between them. Germline V lookup: CDR1 LNHDA, CDR2 SQIVND (reference sequence). CDR3 nucleotides: TGTGCCACCACAGGAAATAATGAAAAACTGTTTTTT. Translation: CATTGNNEKLFF.

The CDR3 sequence is CASGETYEQYF. The CDR3, as DNA: TGTGCCAGTGGGGAGACTTACGAGCAGTACTTC. V and J are TRBV6-1 and TRBJ2-7; D is possibly TRBD2 (5 bases). V gave up 9 bases and J gave up 4 bases, with 10 bases separating them. CDR1 is MNHNS and CDR2 is SASEGT in the germline V gene. This CDR3 spans 11 amino acids.